This T cell receptor (beta chain) came from a study of esophageal squamous cell carcinoma under preoperative chemotherapy. Study details: Both tumor-infiltrating lymphocytes and peripheral blood T cells were profiled. Points from the study as a whole: Peripheral T cells showed a significant TCR diversity increase after chemotherapy, unlike tumor-infiltrating lymphocytes. Clonal contraction, more than amplification, hit abundant clones after paclitaxel-nedaplatin.

TCRdb redid the calling of the PCR reads with MiXCR, one entry per CDR3 protein. The data hold around 34,000 distinct CDR3 sequences, with 52% observed a single time. This clonotype was detected ten times or more. The target antigen is unknown. Regarding time point: after preoperative PTX-NDP chemotherapy. Preoperative chemotherapy with paclitaxel-nedaplatin was given to patients before surgery. The CDR3 loop spans 16 amino acids. The V and J ends lost 1 base and 0 bases respectively, with 10 bases between them. Germline V gives CDR1 SGHVS, CDR2 FQNEAQ. This chain uses TRBV7-8 with TRBJ1-5; D not resolved. This material was acquired from a patient given preoperative chemotherapy. This clonotype originated in a human donor with esophageal squamous cell carcinoma. The donor label of this sample is uncertain. DNA for the CDR3: TGTGCCAGCAGCTTAGTGCGAAGCAATAGCAATCAGCCCCAGCATTTT. Protein sequence: CASSLVRSNSNQPQHF.